The rows below give T cell receptor beta chains drawn from one sample of a study of T cell repertoires in cytomegalovirus infection. TCRdb re-analysed the reads in MiXCR, keeping a single row per CDR3 protein. The table lists roughly 600,000 distinct CDR3 sequences, approximately 25% of them singletons, with approximately 8.2% in the top ten. The sequenced material came from CD8+ T cells from PBMCs. The source of these receptors is a human donor in good health (CMV status not recorded). Some clones in this sample may be carry-over from other donors' samples. Each CDR3 is given with its conserved first and last residue. The order of the fields is V gene, D gene, J gene, clone size, CDR3 DNA, CDR3 protein. The D gene is left open where the match is weak. Some rows have no size entry. The others give once, few or many, or a class for an expanded clone.

>TRBV7-2|TRBD1|TRBJ1-5|many
TGTGCCAGCAGCGGCGACAGGGGGTTGGATCAGCCCCAGCATTTT
CASSGDRGLDQPQHF
>TRBV7-3|TRBD2|TRBJ2-1|NA
TGTGCCAGCAGCTTTGTTAGCGGGGGGTACAATGAGCAGTTCTTC
CASSFVSGGYNEQFF
>TRBV12-3/TRBV12-4|NA|TRBJ1-1|few
TGTGCCAGCAGCTTCTGGGAGGGAGAGGACACTGAAGCTTTCTTT
CASSFWEGEDTEAFF
>TRBV19|TRBD1|TRBJ2-1|many
TGTGCCAGTATCCCGGGACAGGGTCCCTACAATGAGCAGTTCTTC
CASIPGQGPYNEQFF
>TRBV7-6|TRBD2|TRBJ2-7|few
TGTGCCAGCAGCCGGGGGGGAATTAACGAGCAGTACTTC
CASSRGGINEQYF
>TRBV7-9|TRBD1|TRBJ2-1|few
TGTGCCAGCAGCTCGTTAAGGCCAGGGGGCGCGGCGGGAAATGAGCAGTTCTTC
CASSSLRPGGAAGNEQFF
>TRBV12-3/TRBV12-4|NA|TRBJ1-1|few
TGTGCCAGCAGTTCTGTTACTAGGGGAACTGAAGCTTTCTTT
CASSSVTRGTEAFF
>TRBV7-2|TRBD1|TRBJ1-4|many
TGTGCCAGCAGCTTATCAGGGGGCTTTGAAAAACTGTTTTTT
CASSLSGGFEKLFF
>TRBV7-9|TRBD2|TRBJ2-3|few
TGTGCCAGCAACGTAAAGCCCGGGAGGACAGATACGCAGTATTTT
CASNVKPGRTDTQYF
>TRBV7-6|TRBD1|TRBJ1-1|many
TGTGCCAGCAGCCCGACAGGGATTGAAGCTTTCTTT
CASSPTGIEAFF
>TRBV2|NA|TRBJ2-5|NA
TGTGCCAGCAGAGACACAGGGGACTTATATGAGACCCAGTACTTC
CASRDTGDLYETQYF
>TRBV20-1|TRBD2|TRBJ2-3|few
TGCAGTGCCCGTGAGCGGGGGGGGAGCACAGATACGCAGTATTTT
CSARERGGSTDTQYF
>TRBV7-3|NA|TRBJ2-1|few
TGTGCCAGCAGATTACTAAGGGGACACCGGGATGAGCAGTTCTTC
CASRLLRGHRDEQFF
>TRBV7-9|TRBD2|TRBJ2-4|NA
TGTGCCAGCAGCCCACCGGCGGGGGGTCGGGCTAACATTCAGTACTTC
CASSPPAGGRANIQYF
>TRBV4-1|NA|TRBJ1-4|NA
TGCGCCAGCAGCCAAGAGGCAGGGGCTAATGAAAAACTGTTTTTT
CASSQEAGANEKLFF
>TRBV7-2|TRBD2|TRBJ2-6|few
TGTGCCAGCAGCGAAACAGCGGGGGGGCTTGGTCTATCTGGGGCCAACGTCCTGACTTTC
CASSETAGGLGLSGANVLTF
>TRBV29-1|NA|TRBJ1-1|NA
TGCAGCGTTGCTTGGTACACTGAAGCTTTCTTT
CSVAWYTEAFF
>TRBV29-1|TRBD1|TRBJ2-5|NA
TGCAGCGTTGGGGACAGGGGGCTGGGAGAGACCCAGTACTTC
CSVGDRGLGETQYF
>TRBV28|NA|TRBJ1-5|NA
TGTGCCAGCAGTTTATCTGATGAAGGCAATCAGCCCCAGCATTTT
CASSLSDEGNQPQHF
>TRBV9|TRBD2|TRBJ2-1|few
TGTGCCAGCAGCCCTAGTGGCGGGGGGCCCAGCTCCTACAATGAGCAGTTCTTC
CASSPSGGGPSSYNEQFF
>TRBV6-2/TRBV6-3|NA|TRBJ1-5|many
TGTGCCAGCACTTTGACGGAGGAAAGCAATCAGCCCCAGCATTTT
CASTLTEESNQPQHF
>TRBV20-1|TRBD1|TRBJ1-4|few
TGCAGTGCTAGCAGGAGGGACAGCAGCAGATTTAATGAAAAACTGTTTTTT
CSASRRDSSRFNEKLFF
>TRBV29-1|NA|TRBJ1-2|few
TGCAGCGTTGTAGCTGGAACCATCTATGGCTACACCTTC
CSVVAGTIYGYTF
>TRBV11-2|TRBD2|TRBJ2-5|NA
TGTGCCAGCAGCCCCAATCTTAGCCAGCGGGGGGACCAAGAGACCCAGTACTTC
CASSPNLSQRGDQETQYF
>TRBV7-8|NA|TRBJ2-2|many
TGTGCCAGCAGCCACCCAGGGGCCGGGGAGCTGTTTTTT
CASSHPGAGELFF
>TRBV20-1|NA|TRBJ2-7|few
TGCAGTGCAACTGATAAGATACCAAAGGGGCCTTACGAGCAGTACTTC
CSATDKIPKGPYEQYF
>TRBV6-2/TRBV6-3|NA|TRBJ1-1|NA
TGTGCCAGCAGCTGGACCCCGGGCTGGGTGAACACTGAAGCTTTCTTT
CASSWTPGWVNTEAFF
>TRBV7-2|NA|TRBJ1-5|many
TGTGCCAGCAGCCAAATCCTGGGGAGCAATCAGCCCCAGCATTTT
CASSQILGSNQPQHF
>TRBV7-9|NA|TRBJ2-2|NA
TGTGCCAGCAGCTTAAGGCCCGCACCGCGAGGTCGTGGGGAGGAGCTGTTTTTT
CASSLRPAPRGRGEELFF
>TRBV6-5|NA|TRBJ1-1|NA
TGTGCCAGCAGTTACCACTCACAGGGAGAAGCTTTCTTT
CASSYHSQGEAFF
>TRBV4-1|NA|TRBJ2-1|many
TGCGCCAGCAGCCAAGAGCCAGGACTACTCGCCCTCAATGAGCAGTTCTTC
CASSQEPGLLALNEQFF
>TRBV7-9|TRBD1|TRBJ2-3|many
TGTGCCAGCAGCGGAGACAGGGATCTGTTGCAGTATTTT
CASSGDRDLLQYF
>TRBV25-1|NA|TRBJ2-2|many
TGTGCCAGCAGGAAGCCCGGGACGCCCGGGGAGCTGTTTTTT
CASRKPGTPGELFF
>TRBV7-6|TRBD2|TRBJ2-2|many
TGTGCCAGCAGCTCGGAGACTAGCGGGGTCACCGGGGAGCTGTTTTTT
CASSSETSGVTGELFF
>TRBV7-3|NA|TRBJ1-4|NA
TGTGCCAGCAGCTCAGGGACCCGACCCGTCGAACTGTTTTTT
CASSSGTRPVELFF
>TRBV20-1|NA|TRBJ2-2|NA
TGCAGTGCTAGAGAAGTCACCTACACCGGGGAGCTGTTTTTT
CSAREVTYTGELFF
>TRBV28|NA|TRBJ2-3|few
TGTGCCAGCAGTTGGCTGGAACTGACGGATACGCAGTATTTT
CASSWLELTDTQYF
>TRBV28|NA|TRBJ2-6|many
TGTGCCAGCAGTTTGGACCTCTCTGGGGCCAACGTCCTGACTTTC
CASSLDLSGANVLTF
>TRBV6-8|NA|TRBJ1-5|NA
TGTGCCAGCAAGCAGGGGTGGAATCAGCCCCAGCATTTT
CASKQGWNQPQHF
>TRBV11-2|TRBD1|TRBJ1-1|few
TGTGCCAGCAGCCCGCGGACAGGGCAGAACACTGAAGCTTTCTTT
CASSPRTGQNTEAFF
>TRBV6-5|NA|TRBJ1-1|few
TGTGCCAGCAGTTACTCGTCGGCCTACACTGAAGCCTTCTTT
CASSYSSAYTEAFF